Listed here are 15 T cell receptor beta chains from one sample, sequenced in a study of shared clonotypes between healthy human individuals. Some clones are missing from TCRdb's copy, which holds only in-frame ones; the method was immunoSEQ multiplex PCR. The sample yields millions of clones, around 90% seen once. Source material: naive CD4+ T cells sorted from blood. Subset specified: CD45RA+ positively selected. The receptors were sampled from a man between 18 and 29 years old in good health.

CDR3 sequence reads: CASSLVGTEAFF. In DNA, the CDR3 is TGTGCCAGCAGCTTGGTGGGCACTGAAGCTTTCTTT. This sequence joins TRBV5-8 and TRBJ1-1, with unresolved D. Deletions cut 0 bases from V and 4 bases from J, with 4 bases between. The germline V gene has CDR1 SGHTS and CDR2 YDEGEE. The CDR3 has 12 residues. The entire variable domain, with the rest obtained from reference TRBV5-8 and TRBJ1-1, is as follows: EAGVTQSPTHLIKTRGQQATLRCSPISGHTSVYWYQQALGLGLQFLLWYDEGEERNRGNFPPRFSGRQFPNYSSELNVNALELEDSALYLCASSLVGTEAFFGQGTRLTVV.

This clone was recorded a few times. This chain joins TRBV20-1 and TRBJ1-2, with a tentative D call TRBD1 (6 bases). There are 11 residues in the CDR3. CDR1 is DFQATT, CDR2 SNEGSKA, per germline (reference sequence). Trimming removed 6 bases from V and 8 bases from J, with 13 bases in between. In nucleotides, the CDR3 is TGCAGTGCCACGGGACAAACGGGCTACACCTTC. Protein sequence: CSATGQTGYTF.

The rearrangement links TRBV6-7 to TRBJ2-5; 10 bases match TRBD2. Being an ORF, TRBV6-7 has a function that is uncertain. V lost 2 bases to trimming and J lost 4 bases; unmatched junction nucleotides: 13. The CDR3 spans 18 residues. The CDR3 nucleotides are TGTGCCAGCAGTTACAGGCGACTAGCGGGTAAGAAAACAGAGACCCAGTACTTC. Its translation: CASSYRRLAGKKTETQYF.

On this clone itself: Other DNA sequences from this sample encode an identical CDR3 as well. J is TRBJ2-7 and V is TRBV18; TRBD1 aligns across 7 bases. This CDR3 has 13 residues. Germline assignment: CDR1 KGHSH and CDR2 LQKENI. Unmatched junction bases numbered 2, after V lost 4 bases and J lost 2 bases. Here the CDR3 reads CASSLGTAYEQYF. Here the CDR3 DNA reads TGTGCCAGCTCACTAGGGACAGCCTACGAGCAGTACTTC.

The chain combines TRBV7-9 with TRBJ2-5, with D tentatively TRBD1 or TRBD2 (6 bases each). This CDR3 is 14 amino acids long. In germline, CDR1 is SEHNR, CDR2 FQNEAQ (reference sequence). Trimming shortened V by 7 bases and J by 4 bases, and 16 bases separated the two germline ends. The CDR3 nucleotides read TGTGCCAGCACCCCAAGGGGGGTGATAGAGACCCAGTACTTC. This codes for CASTPRGVIETQYF.

The chain links TRBV18 to TRBJ1-4; D may be TRBD1 (5 bases). The CDR3 consists of 16 residues. Trimming removed 2 bases at V and 0 bases at J, with 10 bases between. Germline loops: CDR1 KGHSH, CDR2 LQKENI. This CDR3 reads CASSPIDSPTNEKLFF. In DNA form, the CDR3 reads TGTGCCAGCTCACCAATTGACAGTCCAACTAATGAAAAACTGTTTTTT. The whole variable domain, remainder taken from reference TRBV18 and TRBJ1-4, is NAGVMQNPRHLVRRRGQEARLRCSPMKGHSHVYWYRQLPEEGLKFMVYLQKENIIDESGMPKERFSAEFPKEGPSILRIQQVVRGDSAAYFCASSPIDSPTNEKLFFGSGTQLSVL.

J is TRBJ2-2 and V is TRBV6-1, with 7 bases identical to TRBD1. The V and J ends lost 2 bases and 2 bases, in that order; junction bases with no gene match: 5. Germline V gene sequence: CDR1 MNHNS, CDR2 SASEGT. CDR3 size: 16 residues. In nucleotides, the CDR3 is TGTGCCAGCAGTGAAAGGGGGCGGAGAAACACCGGGGAGCTGTTTTTT. It encodes CASSERGRRNTGELFF.

The J gene is TRBJ1-1, the V gene TRBV19; TRBD1 is a possible D gene (5 bases). This CDR3 comprises 15 residues. Germline CDR1 LNHDA, CDR2 SQIVND (reference sequence). Between the trimmed V and J ends, which lost 9 bases and 0 bases, there was a span of 17 bases. DNA for the CDR3: TGTGCCAGCGGGGGTTCGGGGCGAATGAACACTGAAGCTTTCTTT. Protein product: CASGGSGRMNTEAFF.

This chain joins TRBV7-2 and TRBJ2-4; 8 bases are shared with TRBD1. This CDR3 comprises 19 residues. CDR1 is SGHTA, CDR2 FQGNSA, per germline. The V gene end was trimmed by 1 base and the J gene end by 0 bases; junction bases not matched to a gene: 11. The CDR3 loop is CASSLVLQGGPLAKNIQYF. DNA for the CDR3: TGTGCCAGCAGCTTAGTGTTACAGGGGGGTCCTCTAGCCAAAAACATTCAGTACTTC.

The chain carries TRBV7-9 and TRBJ2-3; 10 nucleotides line up with TRBD2. This CDR3 contains 17 residues. V was clipped by 4 bases and J by 1 base; unmatched bases: 8. Germline CDR1 SEHNR, CDR2 FQNEAQ (reference sequence). CDR3 residues: CASSSGTGLARTDTQYF. In nucleotides, the CDR3 is TGTGCCAGCAGCTCGGGGACGGGACTAGCGCGCACAGATACGCAGTATTTT. Full variable domain (missing parts from reference TRBV7-9 and TRBJ2-3): DTGVSQNPRHKITKRGQNVTFRCDPISEHNRLYWYRQTLGQGPEFLTYFQNEAQLEKSRLLSDRFSAERPKGSFSTLEIQRTEQGDSAMYLCASSSGTGLARTDTQYFGPGTRLTVL.

This clone occurred once. Other DNA sequences within the sample encode an identical CDR3. This rearrangement joins TRBV7-9 to TRBJ2-3, with a possible D match to TRBD2 (6 bases). Germline loops: CDR1 SEHNR, CDR2 FQNEAQ (reference sequence). This CDR3 region has 13 residues. Trimming left V 3 bases short and J 3 bases short, with 7 bases between. CDR3 nucleotides: TGTGCCAGCAGCTTGGGGACTACAGATACGCAGTATTTT. Translated, it gives CASSLGTTDTQYF.

Regarding this clone: Other DNA sequences in the same sample also yield this CDR3. This chain joins TRBV27 and TRBJ1-4; D is uncertain. This CDR3 region has 12 residues. V was shortened by 4 bases and J by 7 bases, with 7 bases between the two germline ends. CDR1 is MNHEY and CDR2 is SMNVEV in the germline V gene (reference sequence). This CDR3 reads CASSSVGEKLFF. The CDR3 DNA sequence: TGTGCCAGCAGTTCGGTCGGTGAAAAACTGTTTTTT.

V and J are TRBV14 and TRBJ2-1; possibly TRBD2 for D (6 bases). Germline V gives CDR1 SGHDN, CDR2 FVKESK. CDR3 length equals 19 residues. Deletions cut 1 base from V and 1 base from J, with 20 bases between. The CDR3 here is CASSQGGVGFRRSYNEQFF. Written as DNA, the CDR3 is TGTGCCAGCAGCCAAGGGGGGGTTGGGTTCCGGCGGTCCTACAATGAGCAGTTCTTC. The full variable domain, completed using reference TRBV14 and TRBJ2-1, is EAGVTQFPSHSVIEKGQTVTLRCDPISGHDNLYWYRRVMGKEIKFLLHFVKESKQDESGMPNNRFLAERTGGTYSTLKVQPAELEDSGVYFCASSQGGVGFRRSYNEQFFGPGTRLTVL.

This rearrangement joins TRBV19 to TRBJ1-5; D gene ambiguous. The CDR3 contains 13 residues. Deletions cut 7 bases from V and 3 bases from J, with 10 bases between. Germline V gives CDR1 LNHDA, CDR2 SQIVND (reference sequence). CDR3 amino acids: CASTRQDNQPQHF. In nucleotides, the CDR3 is TGTGCCAGTACTCGGCAGGACAATCAGCCCCAGCATTTT.

The chain has TRBV5-4 and TRBJ2-5, with 9 positions matching TRBD1. After removal of 2 bases from V and 5 bases from J, the junction contained 10 bases not matched to a gene. The CDR3 runs to 16 residues. Germline assignment: CDR1 SGHNT and CDR2 YYREEE (reference sequence). CDR3: CASSFDLQGAGETQYF. CDR3 nucleotide sequence: TGTGCCAGCAGCTTCGATTTACAGGGGGCAGGGGAGACCCAGTACTTC.